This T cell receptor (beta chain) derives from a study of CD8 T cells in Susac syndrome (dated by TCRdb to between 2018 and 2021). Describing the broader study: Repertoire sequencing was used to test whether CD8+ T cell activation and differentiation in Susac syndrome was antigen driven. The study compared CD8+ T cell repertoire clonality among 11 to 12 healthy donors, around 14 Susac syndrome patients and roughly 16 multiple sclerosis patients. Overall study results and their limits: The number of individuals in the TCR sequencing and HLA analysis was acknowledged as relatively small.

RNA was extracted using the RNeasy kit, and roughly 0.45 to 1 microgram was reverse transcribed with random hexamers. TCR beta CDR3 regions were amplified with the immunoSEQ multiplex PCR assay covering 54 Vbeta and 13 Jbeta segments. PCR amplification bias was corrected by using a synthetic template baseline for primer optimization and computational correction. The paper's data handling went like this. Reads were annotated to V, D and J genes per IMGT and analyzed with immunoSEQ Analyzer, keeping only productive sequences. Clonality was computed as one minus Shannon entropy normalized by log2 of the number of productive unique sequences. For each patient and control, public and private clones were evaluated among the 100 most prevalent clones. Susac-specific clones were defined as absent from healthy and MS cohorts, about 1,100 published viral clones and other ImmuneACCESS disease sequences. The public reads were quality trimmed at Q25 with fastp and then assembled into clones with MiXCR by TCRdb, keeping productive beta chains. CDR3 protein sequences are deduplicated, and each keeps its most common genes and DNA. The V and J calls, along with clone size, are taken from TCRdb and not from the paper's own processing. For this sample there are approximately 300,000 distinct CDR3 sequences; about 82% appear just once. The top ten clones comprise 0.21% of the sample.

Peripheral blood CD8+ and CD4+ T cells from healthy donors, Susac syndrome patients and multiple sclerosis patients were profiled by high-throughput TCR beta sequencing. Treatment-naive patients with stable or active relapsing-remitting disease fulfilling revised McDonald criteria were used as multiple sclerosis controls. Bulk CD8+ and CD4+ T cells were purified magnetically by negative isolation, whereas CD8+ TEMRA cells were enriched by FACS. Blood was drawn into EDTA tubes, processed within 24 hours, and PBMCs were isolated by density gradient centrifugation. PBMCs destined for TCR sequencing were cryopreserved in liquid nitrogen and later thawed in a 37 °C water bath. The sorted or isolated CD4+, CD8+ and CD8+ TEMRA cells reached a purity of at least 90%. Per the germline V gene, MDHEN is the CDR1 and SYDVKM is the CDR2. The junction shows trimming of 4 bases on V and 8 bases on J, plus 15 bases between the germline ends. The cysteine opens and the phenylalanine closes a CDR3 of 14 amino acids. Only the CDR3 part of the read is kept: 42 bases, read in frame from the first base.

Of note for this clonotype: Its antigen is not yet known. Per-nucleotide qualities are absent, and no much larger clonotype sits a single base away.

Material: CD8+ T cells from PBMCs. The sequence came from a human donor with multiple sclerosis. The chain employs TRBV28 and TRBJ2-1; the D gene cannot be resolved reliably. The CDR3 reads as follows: CASSSADVDYEQFF. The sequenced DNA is TGTGCCAGCAGTTCTGCGGACGTCGACTATGAGCAGTTCTTC. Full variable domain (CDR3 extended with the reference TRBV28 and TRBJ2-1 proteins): DVKVTQSSRYLVKRTGEKVFLECVQDMDHENMFWYRQDPGLGLRLIYFSYDVKMKEKGDIPEGYSVSREKKERFSLILESASTNQTSMYLCASSSADVDYEQFFGPGTRLTVL.